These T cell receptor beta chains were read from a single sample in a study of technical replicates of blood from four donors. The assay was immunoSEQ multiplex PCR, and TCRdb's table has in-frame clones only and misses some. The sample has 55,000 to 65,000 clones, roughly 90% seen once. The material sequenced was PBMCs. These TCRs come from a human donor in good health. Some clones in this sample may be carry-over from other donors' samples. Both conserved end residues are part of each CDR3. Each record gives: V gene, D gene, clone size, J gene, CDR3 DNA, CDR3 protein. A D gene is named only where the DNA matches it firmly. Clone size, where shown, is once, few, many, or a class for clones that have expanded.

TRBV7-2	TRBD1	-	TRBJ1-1	TGTGCCAGCCAGGGACAGGGGCGGTACACTGAAGCTTTCTTT	CASQGQGRYTEAFF
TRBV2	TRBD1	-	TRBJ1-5	TGTGCCAGCACCAGGGGGTCAGGGGACCAGCCCCAGCATTTT	CASTRGSGDQPQHF
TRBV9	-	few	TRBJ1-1	TGTGCCAGCAGCGTAGGGACAGCGAACACTGAAGCTTTCTTT	CASSVGTANTEAFF
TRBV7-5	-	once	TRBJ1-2	TGTGTCAGAAGCGTAGGGACAGGGGGCTTGAACTATGGCTACACCTTC	CVRSVGTGGLNYGYTF
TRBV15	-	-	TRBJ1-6	TGTGCCACCAGCAGAGATCGGTCTCTCCGGGACTTCGGTAATTCACCCCTCCACTTT	CATSRDRSLRDFGNSPLHF
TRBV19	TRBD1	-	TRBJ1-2	TGTGCCAGTAGTACGACAGGGGTCGGCTATGGCTACACCTTC	CASSTTGVGYGYTF
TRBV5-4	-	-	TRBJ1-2	TGTGCCAGCAGTGAGGGGGACCCTAACTATGGCTACACCTTC	CASSEGDPNYGYTF
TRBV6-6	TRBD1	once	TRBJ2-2	TGTGCCAGCAGTTCGGGACAGGAGGAAGCCGGGGAGCTGTTTTTT	CASSSGQEEAGELFF
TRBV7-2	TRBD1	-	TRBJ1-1	TGTGCCAGCAGAATCACAGGGGGTCCTGAAGCTTTCTTT	CASRITGGPEAFF
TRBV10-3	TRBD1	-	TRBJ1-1	TGTGCCATAGGACAGGGTTTGAGCACTGAAGCTTTCTTT	CAIGQGLSTEAFF
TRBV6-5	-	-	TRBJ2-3	TGTGCCAGCGGGGAGGGCGGGGGCAGCACAGATACGCAGTATTTT	CASGEGGGSTDTQYF
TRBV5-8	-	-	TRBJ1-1	TGTGCCAGCAGCTGGAGGGTGAACACTGAAGCTTTCTTT	CASSWRVNTEAFF
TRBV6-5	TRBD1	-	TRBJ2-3	TGTGCCAGCACCAGACAGGGAGACACAGATACGCAGTATTTT	CASTRQGDTDTQYF
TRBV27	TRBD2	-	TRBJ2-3	TGTGCCAGCACTGGACTAGCGGACCTAAAGCCCACAGATACGCAGTATTTT	CASTGLADLKPTDTQYF
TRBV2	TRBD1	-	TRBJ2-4	TGTGCCAGCAGTGCGGGACAGGGGGCCCGGAACATTCAGTACTTC	CASSAGQGARNIQYF
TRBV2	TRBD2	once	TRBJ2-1	TGTGCCAGCAGTGCTTTGGCTAGCGGGGCGAACAATGAGCAGTTCTTC	CASSALASGANNEQFF
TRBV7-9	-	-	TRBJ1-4	TGTGCCAGCAGCTTAACCACAAGTAATGAAAAACTGTTTTTT	CASSLTTSNEKLFF
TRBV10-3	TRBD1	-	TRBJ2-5	TGTGCCATCAGTGCAGGACAGGGGGTTAGCGAGACCCAGTACTTC	CAISAGQGVSETQYF
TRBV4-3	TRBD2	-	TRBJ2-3	TGCGCCAGCAGCCAAGAGAGGACCCGGGGGGTAGATACGCAGTATTTT	CASSQERTRGVDTQYF
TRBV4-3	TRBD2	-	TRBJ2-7	TGCGCCAGCAGCCGGTGGACTAGCGGTTCCTACGAGCAGTACTTC	CASSRWTSGSYEQYF
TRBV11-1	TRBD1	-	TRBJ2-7	TGTGCCAGCAGCTTCGACAGGGCCAGCTACGAGCAGTACTTC	CASSFDRASYEQYF
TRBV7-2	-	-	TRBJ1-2	TGTGCCAGCAGCCAGGCTGGCTTACCCGACTATGGCTACACCTTC	CASSQAGLPDYGYTF
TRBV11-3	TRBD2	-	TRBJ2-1	TGTGCCAGCAGCTTAGGAACTAGCGGGGGGGCCGATGAGCAGTTCTTC	CASSLGTSGGADEQFF
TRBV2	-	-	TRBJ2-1	TGTGCCAGCAGGGACAGCAACAATGAGCAGTTCTTC	CASRDSNNEQFF
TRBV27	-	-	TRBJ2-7	TGTGCCAGCAGCCTCCTCAGCTCAGGATACGAGCAGTACTTC	CASSLLSSGYEQYF
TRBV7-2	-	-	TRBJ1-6	TGTGCCAGCAGCTCCGTTCTCGGACTAACTTCACCCCTCCACTTT	CASSSVLGLTSPLHF
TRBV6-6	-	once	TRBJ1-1	TGTGCCAGCACCAGCGCGGCGTTTGCTGAAGCTTTCTTT	CASTSAAFAEAFF
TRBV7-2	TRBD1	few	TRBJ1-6	TGTGCCAGCAGCCCGGGACAGGGGAATTCACCCCTCCACTTT	CASSPGQGNSPLHF
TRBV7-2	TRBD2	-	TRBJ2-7	TGTGCCAGCAGCTACCGGGCGGGGAGGGAATCCTACGAGCAGTACTTC	CASSYRAGRESYEQYF
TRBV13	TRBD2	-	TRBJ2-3	TGTGCCAGCACCCCCGGACTAGCGGGAGATACGCAGTATTTT	CASTPGLAGDTQYF
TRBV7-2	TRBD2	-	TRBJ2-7	TGTGCCAGCAGCTTCCGTATAGCGGGATCCAGCGAGCAGTACTTC	CASSFRIAGSSEQYF
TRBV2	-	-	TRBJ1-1	TGTGCCAGCAAGGTGGAGGCTGAAGCTTTCTTT	CASKVEAEAFF
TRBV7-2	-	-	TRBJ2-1	TGTGCCAGCAGCCAAGAGGGATCGAGTTTCAATGAGCAGTTCTTC	CASSQEGSSFNEQFF
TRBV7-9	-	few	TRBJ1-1	TGTGCCAGCAGCTATGACAGCATGAACACTGAAGCTTTCTTT	CASSYDSMNTEAFF
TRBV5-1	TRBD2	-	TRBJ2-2	TGCGCCAGCAGCTTGGTCAGCGGGGGTAGTGGCGGGGAGCTGTTTTTT	CASSLVSGGSGGELFF
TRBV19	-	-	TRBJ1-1	TGTGCCAGTAGTATAGCGACAGGAAGAATGAACACTGAAGCTTTCTTT	CASSIATGRMNTEAFF
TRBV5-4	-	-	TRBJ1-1	TGTGCCAGCAGCCAGGACATTAACACTGAAGCTTTCTTT	CASSQDINTEAFF
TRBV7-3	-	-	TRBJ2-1	TGTGCCAGCAGCTTAGTAGCGGACTCATGGAATGAGCAGTTCTTC	CASSLVADSWNEQFF
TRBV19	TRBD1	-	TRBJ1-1	TGTGCCGCCAAACAGGGGACGAACACTGAAGCTTTCTTT	CAAKQGTNTEAFF
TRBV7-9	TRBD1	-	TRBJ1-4	TGTGCCAGCAGGAACAGGGGTGCAACTAATGAAAAACTGTTTTTT	CASRNRGATNEKLFF
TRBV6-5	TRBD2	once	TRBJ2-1	TGTGCCAGCAGCCCACGAAGCGGGGGTAACAATGAGCAGTTCTTC	CASSPRSGGNNEQFF
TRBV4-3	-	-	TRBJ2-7	TGCGCCAGCAGCCAAGATTGGGCGGGGCCCGCCTACGAGCAGTACTTC	CASSQDWAGPAYEQYF
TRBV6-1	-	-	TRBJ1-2	TGTGCCAGCAGTGAGACCGGGAGAGGTCCTGGCTACACCTTC	CASSETGRGPGYTF
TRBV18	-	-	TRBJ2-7	TGTGCCAGCTCACCACCGAGGAGGTCCTACGAGCAGTACTTC	CASSPPRRSYEQYF
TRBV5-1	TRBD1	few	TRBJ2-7	TGCGCCAGCAGATCCGGGACAGGGTCTCTCGAGCAGTACTTC	CASRSGTGSLEQYF
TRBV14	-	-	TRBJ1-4	TGTGCCAGCAGCCAAGATATGGGGGCTGGTGAAAAACTGTTTTTT	CASSQDMGAGEKLFF
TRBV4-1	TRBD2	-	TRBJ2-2	TGCGCCAGCAGCCATTCTACCCTTGGGGGGGCGAACACCGGGGAGCTGTTTTTT	CASSHSTLGGANTGELFF
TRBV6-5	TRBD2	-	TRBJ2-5	TGTGCCAGCAGCCTTAGCGGGGGCCACCAAGAGACCCAGTACTTC	CASSLSGGHQETQYF
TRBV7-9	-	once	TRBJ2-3	TGTGCCAGCAGCTTTCGGTGGGAGGAGCGGACAGATACGCAGTATTTT	CASSFRWEERTDTQYF
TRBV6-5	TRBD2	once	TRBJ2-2	TGTGCCAGCAGCCGTGCCGGGGGGGCCAACGGGGAGCTGTTTTTT	CASSRAGGANGELFF
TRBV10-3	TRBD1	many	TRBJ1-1	TGTGCCATCAGTGAAGGGCAGGGGGGCACTGAAGCTTTCTTT	CAISEGQGGTEAFF
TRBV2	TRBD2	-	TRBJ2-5	TGTGCCAGCAGTCGGACTAGCGGGGGGCAAGAGACCCAGTACTTC	CASSRTSGGQETQYF